The clone carrying this TCR beta chain was seen once. The method was immunoSEQ multiplex PCR; TCRdb's version includes in-frame clones alone and lacks a portion of them. The table has fewer than 90,000 clones, about 92% seen once. The CDR3 runs 13 residues. The ends lost 5 bases at V and 4 bases at J; junction bases unmatched: 4. Germline CDR1 MGHRA, CDR2 YSYEKL. This sample was included in a study of technical replicates of blood from a few donors. J is TRBJ1-1 and V is TRBV4-1, with 7 bases that match TRBD1. This TCR derives from a human donor in good health. Sequencing was done on a sample of T cells isolated from PBMCs. The CDR3 nucleotides read TGCGCCAGCAGCAGGGGGCTATTCACTGAAGCTTTCTTT. Its protein is CASSRGLFTEAFF.